This TCR beta chain is drawn from a study of CD8 T cells in Susac syndrome. The junction had 1 base not matched to a gene; V was cut back by 1 base and J by 5 bases. The CDR3 runs to 13 residues. Germline lookup yields CDR1 LGHDT and CDR2 YNNKEL (reference sequence). RNA amounts of roughly 0.45 to 1 ug underwent reverse transcription with random hexamers. Amplification of TCR beta CDR3 used immunoSEQ multiplex PCR across 54 Vbeta and 13 Jbeta. TCRdb re-analysed the immunoSEQ multiplex PCR reads in MiXCR, keeping a single row per CDR3 protein. The profile shows 150,000 to 200,000 distinct CDR3 sequences, approximately 95% of them singletons.

The chain carries TRBV3-1 and TRBJ1-1, with 7 bases that match TRBD1. Material for sequencing was CD4+ T cells from PBMCs. This TCR derives from a human donor with multiple sclerosis. The DNA of the CDR3 is TGTGCCAGCAGCCAAGCAGGGGGGACTGAAGCTTTCTTT. Translating gives CASSQAGGTEAFF.